These 25 T cell receptor beta chains were sequenced from one sample in a study of CD4 T cells in relation to SARS-CoV-2 and coronaviruses. Unexposed donor CD4+ T cells date from 2011-2018, before the COVID-19 pandemic. Method: immunoSEQ multiplex PCR; TCRdb's copy keeps in-frame clones and lacks some. Among more than 55,000 clones listed, roughly 89% were seen once. The sequencing sample was made of memory CD4+ T cells from PBMCs. The receptors were gathered from a human donor in good health.

This rearrangement joins TRBV6-5 to TRBJ1-5; D gene unclear. Trimming shortened V by 6 bases and J by 3 bases, and 9 bases separated the two germline ends. Germline V lookup: CDR1 MNHEY, CDR2 SVGAGI. This CDR3 has 13 residues. The CDR3 spells CASSLSPNQPQHF. The CDR3 coding sequence is TGTGCCAGCAGCTTATCACCCAATCAGCCCCAGCATTTT.

A single count supports this clone. The genes are TRBV6-1 and TRBJ1-4, with D possibly matching TRBD1 (5 bases). CDR1 and CDR2 from the germline V gene are MNHNS and SASEGT. The V and J ends lost 2 bases and 10 bases respectively, with 11 bases between them. The CDR3 covers 13 residues. CDR3 nucleotides: TGTGCCAGCAGTGAACCTCCTCAGGGAAAACTGTTTTTT. As protein: CASSEPPQGKLFF.

The J gene is TRBJ2-1, the V gene TRBV19; 13 bases agree with TRBD2. Germline values: CDR1 LNHDA, CDR2 SQIVND (reference sequence). The CDR3 is 15 residues long. Germline trimming cut 10 bases from V and 2 bases from J; bases unmatched to any gene: 5. The CDR3 loop reads CATRTSGGAYNEQFF. As DNA, the CDR3 is TGTGCCACCCGGACTAGCGGGGGTGCCTACAATGAGCAGTTCTTC.

The V call is TRBV5-1, the J call TRBJ1-2; possible D gene TRBD1, 6 bases. The CDR3 has 14 residues. CDR1 is SGHRS and CDR2 is YFSETQ in the germline V gene. The V and J ends lost 0 bases and 3 bases respectively, with 9 bases between them. CDR3 sequence: CASSLDGQYYGYTF. CDR3 nucleotides: TGCGCCAGCAGCTTGGACGGACAGTACTATGGCTACACCTTC.

This chain joins TRBV3-1 (or the pseudogene TRBV3-2) and TRBJ2-5, with TRBD2 identical over 12 bases. V gave up 4 bases and J gave up 4 bases; unmatched junction bases: 10. Germline loops: CDR1 LGHDT, CDR2 YNNKEL (reference sequence). This CDR3 contains 17 residues. CDR3 nucleotides: TGTGCCAGCAGCCGAAACACAGGGGGACTAGCGGGAGAGACCCAGTACTTC. It specifies CASSRNTGGLAGETQYF.

The V call is TRBV6-2 or TRBV6-3, the J call TRBJ1-5; D is unclear. With 0 bases removed from V and 0 bases from J, the gap between germline ends came to 3 bases. The CDR3 runs 14 residues. CDR1 is MNHEY, CDR2 SVGEGT, per germline. The CDR3 sequence: CASSYSYSNQPQHF. The CDR3 nucleotides are TGTGCCAGCAGTTACTCTTATAGCAATCAGCCCCAGCATTTT.

The chain carries TRBV7-8 and TRBJ1-2; 8 bases match TRBD1. The CDR3 contains 14 residues. The V segment lost 1 base and the J segment 4 bases; nucleotides outside the gene matches: 2. Germline CDR1 is SGHVS and CDR2 is FQNEAQ. The CDR3 DNA follows: TGTGCCAGCAGCTTAGGACAGGGGTTCTATGGCTACACCTTC. It codes for CASSLGQGFYGYTF.

The chain has TRBV27 and TRBJ2-5, with 7 bases that match TRBD1. The germline V gene has CDR1 MNHEY and CDR2 SMNVEV (reference sequence). The CDR3 length is 15 residues. Losses at the gene ends were 8 bases for V and 2 bases for J; bases not matched to a gene: 11. As DNA, the CDR3 is TGTGCCAGCCGATCGTTCAGGGGGTTGCAAGAGACCCAGTACTTC. Amino acids: CASRSFRGLQETQYF.

J is TRBJ2-6 and V is TRBV7-3; 9 bases match TRBD1. CDR1 SGHTA and CDR2 FQGTGA come from the germline V gene. Unmatched junction bases numbered 6, after V lost 5 bases and J lost 1 base. The CDR3 contains 17 residues. The CDR3 region is CASSLTGGVSGANVLTF. The CDR3 nucleotides read TGTGCCAGCAGCCTTACAGGGGGCGTTTCTGGGGCCAACGTCCTGACTTTC.

This rearrangement joins TRBV7-9 to TRBJ2-1, with 9 bases fitting TRBD2. V lost 5 bases and J lost 10; bases outside the gene matches: 12. The CDR3 extends over 15 amino acids. CDR1 is SEHNR, CDR2 FQNEAQ, per germline (reference sequence). CDR3 protein: CASSPSRLAGKEQFF. The CDR3 coding sequence is TGTGCCAGCAGCCCCTCCCGGCTAGCGGGAAAAGAGCAGTTCTTC.

The chain is built from TRBV27 and TRBJ2-7; TRBD2 aligns across 14 bases. Trimming at V came to 6 bases and at J to 4 bases, leaving 8 bases not matched to a gene. Germline V lookup: CDR1 MNHEY, CDR2 SMNVEV (reference sequence). This CDR3 is 16 amino acids long. For the CDR3, the DNA is TGTGCCAGCAGCTTACGGGGACTAGCGGGAGAGTACGAGCAGTACTTC. Amino acids: CASSLRGLAGEYEQYF.

The chain is built from TRBV5-1 and TRBJ1-4; D gene uncertain. V dropped 0 bases and J dropped 7 bases, with 10 bases sitting between them. This CDR3 has 14 residues. From germline, CDR1 is SGHRS and CDR2 YFSETQ. The DNA for the CDR3 is TGCGCCAGCAGCTTGGGGGATGGCCTTGAAAAACTGTTTTTT. Translation: CASSLGDGLEKLFF.

The chain combines TRBV18 with TRBJ1-1; possibly TRBD1 for D (5 bases). Per the germline V gene, CDR1 is KGHSH and CDR2 is LQKENI. V lost 1 base, J lost 10 bases, and 7 bases lay in between. The CDR3 loop spans 11 amino acids. DNA for the CDR3: TGTGCCAGCTCACCACGGCAGGGAGCTTTCTTT. Translated, it gives CASSPRQGAFF.

Comments on this clone: One end of the junction fails to match germline, which may point to a read error. V and J are TRBV7-9 and TRBJ2-7, with a possible D match to TRBD1 (6 bases). CDR3 length: 13 amino acids. Germline assignment: CDR1 SEHNR and CDR2 FQNEAQ (reference sequence). The CDR3 loop reads CASSFGRQGPPIF. CDR3 coding DNA: TGTGCCAGCAGCTTCGGCCGGCAGGGGCCCCCCATCTTC. Looking up the rest from reference TRBV7-9 and TRBJ2-7 gives the full variable domain: DTGVSQNPRHKITKRGQNVTFRCDPISEHNRLYWYRQTLGQGPEFLTYFQNEAQLEKSRLLSDRFSAERPKGSFSTLEIQRTEQGDSAMYLCASSFGRQGPPIFGPGTRLTVT.

A single count supports this clone. The rearrangement uses TRBV11-2 and TRBJ2-5; perhaps TRBD2 as D (5 bases). The CDR3 consists of 17 residues. Germline CDR1 reads SGHAT; CDR2 reads FQNNGV. Trimming shortened V by 4 bases and J by 6 bases, and 24 bases separated the two germline ends. CDR3 in amino acids: CASSSLKGGTAIQTQYF. CDR3 sequence (DNA): TGTGCCAGCAGCTCGCTTAAAGGAGGTACAGCGATACAGACCCAGTACTTC.

The chain is built from TRBV24-1 and TRBJ2-5; D is unclear. V shed 3 bases and J shed 3 bases, with 10 bases lying between them. The CDR3 length is 14 residues. Germline loops: CDR1 KGHDR, CDR2 SFDVKD. The CDR3 nucleotides are TGTGCCACCAGTGATAACGTCGTAAAAGAGACCCAGTACTTC. Translated, it gives CATSDNVVKETQYF.

The sample holds one count of this clone. The V call is TRBV5-1, the J call TRBJ2-1, with D possibly TRBD1 on 5 matching bases. Germline V gene data show CDR1 as SGHRS and CDR2 as YFSETQ. The CDR3 sequence is 18 residues long. Trimming pared 0 bases from V and 5 bases from J, leaving 21 bases between. The CDR3: CASSLAVPGTQGDNEQFF. Written as DNA, the CDR3 is TGCGCCAGCAGCTTGGCCGTCCCCGGCACCCAGGGCGACAATGAGCAGTTCTTC. Full variable domain (missing parts from reference TRBV5-1 and TRBJ2-1): KAGVTQTPRYLIKTRGQQVTLSCSPISGHRSVSWYQQTPGQGLQFLFEYFSETQRNKGNFPGRFSGRQFSNSRSEMNVSTLELGDSALYLCASSLAVPGTQGDNEQFFGPGTRLTVL.

The table lists this clone with a count of one. The CDR3 spells CASSQARDTEAFF. CDR3 in DNA: TGTGCCAGCAGCCAAGCGAGGGACACTGAAGCTTTCTTT. V and J are TRBV4-2 and TRBJ1-1; no clear D. From germline, CDR1 is LGHNA and CDR2 YNFKEQ. The CDR3 covers 13 residues. V lost 1 base and J 3 bases, leaving 6 bases between the germline ends.

The J gene is TRBJ2-7, the V gene TRBV18; D might be TRBD1 or TRBD2, each matching 6 bases. Between the trimmed V and J ends, which lost 2 bases and 3 bases, there was a span of 8 bases. CDR3 length: 13 residues. Germline V gives CDR1 KGHSH, CDR2 LQKENI. In DNA form, the CDR3 reads TGTGCCAGCTCACCAAAGGGGGGCTACGAGCAGTACTTC. Residues: CASSPKGGYEQYF.

DNA of the CDR3: TGTGCCAGCAGCTCAGGCCTAGCGGGATCTGAGACCCAGTACTTC. Its protein product is CASSSGLAGSETQYF. The chain recombines TRBV5-5 with TRBJ2-5, with TRBD2 matching over 9 bases. Germline V gene data show CDR1 as SGHKS and CDR2 as YYEKEE (reference sequence). V shed 3 bases and J 5 bases; nucleotides not matched to a gene: 8. The CDR3 covers 15 residues.

V and J are TRBV11-2 and TRBJ2-3; 8 bases are a match to TRBD2. J lost 3 bases, V lost 5 bases, and 13 bases had no gene match. The V gene's germline CDR1 is SGHAT and CDR2 FQNNGV. The CDR3 runs to 17 residues. Here the CDR3 DNA reads TGTGCCAGCAGCCCTTTTACGGGGGGCGGGAGGACAGATACGCAGTATTTT. This translates into CASSPFTGGGRTDTQYF.

This chain links TRBV19 with TRBJ2-6; maybe TRBD1 (5 bases). The germline V gene has CDR1 LNHDA and CDR2 SQIVND (reference sequence). V was clipped by 3 bases and J by 0 bases, with 9 bases between them. The CDR3 is made up of 16 amino acids. CDR3 nucleotide sequence: TGTGCCAGTAGTATGCCAGGGCTCTCTGGGGCCAACGTCCTGACTTTC. Protein: CASSMPGLSGANVLTF.

This chain connects TRBV19 to TRBJ2-7; D is possibly TRBD1 or TRBD2 (5 bases each). This CDR3 has 15 amino acids. Deletions cut 1 base from V and 2 bases from J, with 12 bases between. Germline CDR1 and CDR2: LNHDA and SQIVND (reference sequence). The CDR3 here is CASSIVTGPTYEQYF. In DNA form, the CDR3 reads TGTGCCAGTAGTATAGTAACGGGACCAACCTACGAGCAGTACTTC.

J is TRBJ2-3 and V is TRBV4-1; 8 bases align to TRBD2. The CDR3 is made up of 17 amino acids. Losses at the gene ends were 0 bases for V and 5 bases for J; bases not matched to a gene: 10. Germline V gene lookup returns CDR1 MGHRA and CDR2 YSYEKL. Written as DNA, the CDR3 is TGCGCCAGCAGCCAAGATCCTTACCGGGAGGGAAGAGATACGCAGTATTTT. Translated: CASSQDPYREGRDTQYF.

The chain has TRBV7-9 and TRBJ1-3; 8 nucleotides agree with TRBD1. Per germline, CDR1 SEHNR and CDR2 FQNEAQ (reference sequence). V lost 1 base and J lost 2; bases outside the gene matches: 4. This CDR3 has 16 residues. CDR3 region: CASSLVWTGTGNTIYF. The CDR3, as DNA: TGTGCCAGCAGCTTAGTGTGGACAGGGACTGGAAACACCATATATTTT.